A single sample is the source of the 28 T cell receptor beta chains below, sequenced in a study of T cell clusters in autoimmune cytopenias. TRB was amplified from about 270 ng of peripheral blood genomic DNA per sample. TRB rearrangements were amplified by touch-down multiplex PCR with mixed TRB-A/B primers. TCRdb reprocessed the multiplex PCR reads and reports one entry per CDR3 protein, with no DNA. The sample includes 12,000 or so distinct CDR3 sequences. The sequenced sample was peripheral blood. The receptors derive from a human donor with an autoimmune cytopenia or autoimmune hepatitis (not recorded which).

The V gene is TRBV30, the J gene TRBJ2-7; TCRdb indicates TRBD1, and absent DNA this call remains unverified. Per germline, CDR1 GTSNPN and CDR2 SVGIG (reference sequence). The length of the CDR3 is 15 residues. This CDR3 is CAWSHYRTVSYEQYF.

The rearrangement links TRBV7-6 to TRBJ1-3. Germline-derived CDR1 and CDR2 are SGHVS and FNYEAQ. The CDR3 has 15 amino acids. This CDR3 reads CASSHRQSSGNTIYF.

The chain combines TRBV19 with TRBJ1-2. Germline assignment: CDR1 LNHDA and CDR2 SQIVND (reference sequence). The CDR3 length is 14 residues. CDR3 region: CASSMGGRADGYTF.

The J gene is TRBJ2-2, the V gene TRBV12-3 or TRBV12-4; the TRBD1 assignment by TCRdb is unverifiable without DNA. The CDR3 runs to 11 residues. The chain's CDR3 is CASSPVGELFF.

The rearrangement links TRBV6-5 to TRBJ2-3; TCRdb gives TRBD2 as the D gene, but with no DNA this cannot be confirmed. Germline-derived CDR1 and CDR2 are MNHEY and SVGAGI. The CDR3 runs to 15 residues. This CDR3 reads CASSPLAGAADTQYF.

The chain joins TRBV18 to TRBJ2-7. The CDR3 is 13 residues long. Looked up from germline, CDR1 is KGHSH and CDR2 is LQKENI. The chain's CDR3 is CASSPGTSYEQYF.

The genes are TRBV7-2 and TRBJ2-5; TCRdb lists TRBD1, though no DNA is available to test this call. Germline-derived CDR1 and CDR2 are SGHTA and FQGNSA. The CDR3 is 15 residues long. The CDR3 spells CASSLAPGPSETQYF.

Here the CDR3 reads CAWKVMWQGGGYTF. V is TRBV30 and J is TRBJ1-2; TCRdb's D call of TRBD1 is untestable without DNA. This CDR3 is 14 amino acids long. In germline, CDR1 is GTSNPN, CDR2 SVGIG (reference sequence).

V is TRBV20-1 and J is TRBJ2-1; TCRdb proposes TRBD1, but this gene call is untestable without DNA. The CDR3 is made up of 17 amino acids. The germline CDR1 and CDR2 sequences are DFQATT and SNEGSKA (reference sequence). The CDR3 is CSASLSSGPPAHNEQFF.

The J gene is TRBJ2-5, the V gene TRBV11-2. CDR1 is SGHAT and CDR2 is FQNNGV in the germline V gene. There are 13 residues in the CDR3. Here the CDR3 reads CASNPGDQETQYF. The whole variable domain, remainder taken from reference TRBV11-2 and TRBJ2-5, is EAGVAQSPRYKIIEKRQSVAFWCNPISGHATLYWYQQILGQGPKLLIQFQNNGVVDDSQLPKDRFSAERLKGVDSTLKIQPAKLEDSAVYLCASNPGDQETQYFGPGTRLLVL.

This clonotype shows up as medium-sized by frequency. V and J are TRBV30 and TRBJ1-4; the D gene TCRdb calls, TRBD1, cannot be checked with no DNA. Per the germline V gene, CDR1 is GTSNPN and CDR2 is SVGIG (reference sequence). The CDR3 has 16 residues. The CDR3 is CAWSPPGQGEHEKLFF.

J is TRBJ1-4 and V is TRBV30; the D call from TCRdb, TRBD1, cannot be confirmed without DNA. The CDR3 is made up of 15 amino acids. In germline, CDR1 is GTSNPN, CDR2 SVGIG (reference sequence). The CDR3: CAWSDPGQLNEKLFF. Supplemented by reference TRBV30 and TRBJ1-4, the full variable domain reads SQTIHQWPATLVQPVGSPLSLECTVEGTSNPNLYWYRQAAGRGLQLLFYSVGIGQISSEVPQNLSASRPQDRQFILSSKKLLLSDSGFYLCAWSDPGQLNEKLFFGSGTQLSVL.

V and J are TRBV19 and TRBJ1-5; TCRdb calls TRBD1, which cannot be checked without DNA. Germline CDR1 and CDR2: LNHDA and SQIVND (reference sequence). The CDR3 spans 13 residues. CDR3 sequence: CASSGGSNQPQHF.

The chain employs TRBV6-1 and TRBJ2-1; TCRdb selects TRBD1, and the lack of DNA leaves this call unchecked. This CDR3 region has 15 residues. The germline gives CDR1 MNHNS, CDR2 SASEGT. CDR3 amino acids: CASSPRRGSYNEQFF.

J is TRBJ2-3 and V is TRBV6-5; the D call from TCRdb, TRBD1, cannot be confirmed without DNA. The CDR3 is made up of 16 amino acids. Germline assignment: CDR1 MNHEY and CDR2 SVGAGI. The CDR3 here is CASSTTGLQVTDTQYF.

The chain couples TRBV27 to TRBJ2-1; TCRdb designates TRBD1, a call that cannot be tested without DNA. Germline V gene lookup returns CDR1 MNHEY and CDR2 SMNVEV (reference sequence). The CDR3 has 16 residues. CDR3 in amino acids: CASSLFSGGYFNEQFF.

Considering frequency, this clonotype is medium-sized. This chain uses TRBV29-1 with TRBJ2-3; no DNA is available, so the TRBD2 call from TCRdb remains unchecked. From germline, CDR1 is SQVTM and CDR2 ANQGSEA. There are 16 residues in the CDR3. CDR3 sequence: CSVGGIQGLSTDTQYF.

The rearrangement uses TRBV11-1 and TRBJ1-4; there is no DNA to check the TCRdb D call of TRBD1. The CDR3 contains 14 residues. Germline CDR1 SGHAT, CDR2 FQDESV (reference sequence). The CDR3 protein is CASSPRTGREKLFF.

The gene calls are TRBV12-3 or TRBV12-4 and TRBJ2-1; TCRdb names TRBD1, which stays unverified in the absence of DNA. The CDR3 runs to 16 residues. Here the CDR3 reads CASSLRQGAGNNEQFF.

The chain recombines TRBV5-6 with TRBJ2-1; the TCRdb call, TRBD2, lacks DNA for checking. Looked up from germline, CDR1 is SGHDT and CDR2 is YYEEEE. CDR3 size: 16 residues. The CDR3: CASSSQTSGFYNEQFF. Supplemented by reference TRBV5-6 and TRBJ2-1, the full variable domain reads DAGVTQSPTHLIKTRGQQVTLRCSPKSGHDTVSWYQQALGQGPQFIFQYYEEEERQRGNFPDRFSGHQFPNYSSELNVNALLLGDSALYLCASSSQTSGFYNEQFFGPGTRLTVL.

The rearrangement joins TRBV7-9 to TRBJ2-7; TCRdb reports TRBD1, a call that lacks DNA to check it against. In germline, CDR1 is SEHNR, CDR2 FQNEAQ (reference sequence). This CDR3 is 14 amino acids long. CDR3 amino acids: CASTQGRLSYEQYF.

The chain is built from TRBV6-6 and TRBJ1-2; the TCRdb call, TRBD1, lacks DNA for checking. From germline, CDR1 is MNHNY and CDR2 SVGAGI (reference sequence). This CDR3 comprises 14 residues. The chain's CDR3 is CASSFRGQGYGYTF.

The rearrangement joins TRBV19 to TRBJ1-2; TCRdb calls TRBD1, which cannot be checked without DNA. The CDR3 length is 16 residues. Germline lookup yields CDR1 LNHDA and CDR2 SQIVND (reference sequence). Here the CDR3 reads CASSATRQGTWGGYTF.

This chain uses TRBV19 with TRBJ2-2. This CDR3 is built from 13 residues. Germline V gene lookup returns CDR1 LNHDA and CDR2 SQIVND (reference sequence). CDR3 residues: CASSILATGELFF.

This rearrangement joins TRBV19 to TRBJ2-7. The CDR3 length is 14 residues. Germline V gives CDR1 LNHDA, CDR2 SQIVND (reference sequence). The CDR3 loop reads CASSIATTHYEQYF.

The chain carries TRBV7-6 and TRBJ1-1; there is no DNA to check the TCRdb D call of TRBD1. Germline CDR1 is SGHVS and CDR2 is FNYEAQ. The CDR3 covers 17 residues. The CDR3 protein is CASSLTGTGAMNTEAFF. Together with reference TRBV7-6 and TRBJ1-1, the CDR3 gives the full variable domain: GAGVSQSPRYKVTKRGQDVALRCDPISGHVSLYWYRQALGQGPEFLTYFNYEAQQDKSGLPNDRFSAERPEGSISTLTIQRTEQRDSAMYRCASSLTGTGAMNTEAFFGQGTRLTVV.

In terms of frequency, this clonotype is medium-sized. CDR3 sequence: CASSFESQGRETQYF. The chain links TRBV5-6 to TRBJ2-5; TCRdb lists TRBD2, though no DNA is available to test this call. This CDR3 has 15 residues. The germline gives CDR1 SGHDT, CDR2 YYEEEE.

The V call is TRBV6-2 or TRBV6-3, the J call TRBJ1-2; TCRdb selects TRBD1, and the lack of DNA leaves this call unchecked. Germline values: CDR1 MNHEY, CDR2 SVGEGT. This CDR3 spans 14 amino acids. The CDR3 protein is CASNEQGANYGYTF.